This T cell receptor (beta chain) appears in the sequencing data of a study of blood T cell repertoires in COVID-19. Study information: T cells, B-cell-depleted T cells, or PBMCs provided the cDNA or gDNA that served as material.

This CDR3 region has 13 residues. Germline V gene lookup returns CDR1 SQVTM and CDR2 ANQGSEA. V dropped 6 bases and J dropped 3 bases, with 14 bases sitting between them. Per the study methods: Quantification of nucleated cells was approximated via reference gene primer amplification. TCRdb's table, derived via immunoSEQ multiplex PCR, lists solely in-frame clones and lacks some. Clone size and the V and J calls come from that table; the DNA yielded D and trimming. Of 40,000 to 50,000 clones detected, 70% to 90% appear once; the ten largest clones hold about 4%. This TCR was sampled from a man aged 55 to 69 with acute or convalescent COVID-19. Sequenced: peripheral blood. The V call is TRBV29-1, the J call TRBJ1-2; a possible D gene is TRBD1 (6 bases). CDR3 loop: CSVDLRQDYGYTF. CDR3 nucleotides: TGCAGCGTGGACCTTAGACAGGACTATGGCTACACCTTC.